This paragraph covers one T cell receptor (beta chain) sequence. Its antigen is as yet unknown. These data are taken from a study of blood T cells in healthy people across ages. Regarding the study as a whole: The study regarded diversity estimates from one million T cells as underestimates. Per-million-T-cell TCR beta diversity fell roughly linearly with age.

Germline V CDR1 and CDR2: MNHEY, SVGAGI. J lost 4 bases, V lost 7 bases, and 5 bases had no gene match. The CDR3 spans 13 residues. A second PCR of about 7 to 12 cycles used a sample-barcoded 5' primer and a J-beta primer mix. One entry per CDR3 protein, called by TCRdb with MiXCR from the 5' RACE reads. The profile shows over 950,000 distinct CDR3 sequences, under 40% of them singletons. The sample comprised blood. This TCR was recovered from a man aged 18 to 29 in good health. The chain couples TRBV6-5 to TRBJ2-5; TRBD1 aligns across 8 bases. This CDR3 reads CASTRTGRETQYF. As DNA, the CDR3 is TGTGCCAGCACCAGGACAGGGAGAGAGACCCAGTACTTC.